This is a list of T cell receptor beta chains from one sample in a study of EBV T-cell therapy then PD-1 blockade in nasopharyngeal carcinoma. TCRdb keeps only in-frame clones here, not all; method: immunoSEQ multiplex PCR. The sample holds around 20,000 clones, roughly 80% seen once. Their recognized antigens are unknown. The material sequenced was CD8+ T cells from blood, taken around day 300 from a patient whose treatment included autologous EBV-specific T cells and nivolumab. The receptor source for this set is a man aged 40-49 years with nasopharyngeal carcinoma. CDR3s include the opening cysteine and the closing phenylalanine or tryptophan. The order of the fields is V gene, D gene, clone size, J gene, CDR3 protein, CDR3 DNA. The D gene is left open where the match is weak. Rows may omit the clone size; those that give it use once, few, many or a size class.

V gene: TRBV28; D gene: -; clone size: -; J gene: TRBJ2-1; CDR3 protein: CASSDSNEQFF; CDR3 DNA: TGTGCCAGCAGTGATTCAAATGAGCAGTTCTTC
V gene: TRBV7-8; D gene: TRBD2; clone size: -; J gene: TRBJ2-3; CDR3 protein: CASSLSSGGAPTDTQYF; CDR3 DNA: TGTGCCAGCAGCTTATCCAGCGGGGGGGCACCAACAGATACGCAGTATTTT
V gene: TRBV6-4; D gene: -; clone size: -; J gene: TRBJ2-3; CDR3 protein: CASSKGQGEGDTQYF; CDR3 DNA: TGTGCCAGCAGCAAAGGGCAGGGCGAGGGGGATACGCAGTATTTT
V gene: TRBV2; D gene: TRBD1; clone size: once; J gene: TRBJ1-2; CDR3 protein: CASSLGQGAGDGYTF; CDR3 DNA: TGTGCCAGCAGTCTAGGACAGGGGGCTGGTGATGGCTACACCTTC
V gene: TRBV7-3; D gene: -; clone size: -; J gene: TRBJ2-3; CDR3 protein: CASSLGAGEGDTQYF; CDR3 DNA: TGTGCCAGCAGCTTAGGGGCAGGAGAGGGAGATACGCAGTATTTT
V gene: TRBV29-1; D gene: TRBD1; clone size: -; J gene: TRBJ2-7; CDR3 protein: CSVQGAYEQYF; CDR3 DNA: TGCAGCGTTCAGGGGGCCTACGAGCAGTACTTC
V gene: TRBV7-8; D gene: -; clone size: once; J gene: TRBJ2-5; CDR3 protein: CASSLEGWETQYF; CDR3 DNA: TGTGCCAGCAGCTTAGAGGGGTGGGAGACCCAGTACTTC
V gene: TRBV6-5; D gene: TRBD2; clone size: -; J gene: TRBJ2-1; CDR3 protein: CASSYGAGGFEQFF; CDR3 DNA: TGTGCCAGCAGTTACGGGGCGGGGGGTTTTGAGCAGTTCTTC
V gene: TRBV2; D gene: TRBD1; clone size: -; J gene: TRBJ1-6; CDR3 protein: CASPRTGSINSPLHF; CDR3 DNA: TGTGCCAGCCCAAGGACAGGGTCTATAAATTCACCCCTCCACTTT
V gene: TRBV5-4; D gene: TRBD1; clone size: -; J gene: TRBJ1-1; CDR3 protein: CASSFPGGETEAFF; CDR3 DNA: TGTGCCAGCAGCTTTCCAGGGGGCGAGACTGAAGCTTTCTTT
V gene: TRBV29-1; D gene: -; clone size: -; J gene: TRBJ1-1; CDR3 protein: CSVELHEAFF; CDR3 DNA: TGCAGCGTTGAACTGCATGAAGCTTTCTTT
V gene: TRBV9; D gene: TRBD1; clone size: -; J gene: TRBJ1-2; CDR3 protein: CASSVAPDRAYGYTF; CDR3 DNA: TGTGCCAGCAGCGTAGCCCCCGACAGGGCCTATGGCTACACCTTC
V gene: TRBV9; D gene: TRBD1; clone size: -; J gene: TRBJ2-7; CDR3 protein: CASSVATGGYEQYF; CDR3 DNA: TGTGCCAGCAGCGTAGCCACAGGGGGCTACGAGCAGTACTTC
V gene: TRBV2; D gene: -; clone size: -; J gene: TRBJ1-2; CDR3 protein: CASPGRGRSRNYGYTF; CDR3 DNA: TGTGCCAGCCCAGGCAGGGGCAGATCCCGGAACTATGGCTACACCTTC
V gene: TRBV3-1/TRBV3-2; D gene: -; clone size: -; J gene: TRBJ1-1; CDR3 protein: CASSQGGRLLPEAFF; CDR3 DNA: TGTGCCAGCAGCCAAGGGGGGCGGCTGCTACCTGAAGCTTTCTTT
V gene: TRBV5-6; D gene: TRBD1; clone size: -; J gene: TRBJ2-7; CDR3 protein: CASSLYGTGYYEQYF; CDR3 DNA: TGTGCCAGCAGCTTGTATGGGACAGGGTACTACGAGCAGTACTTC
V gene: TRBV4-3; D gene: -; clone size: -; J gene: TRBJ2-7; CDR3 protein: CASSQDRASYEQYF; CDR3 DNA: TGCGCCAGCAGCCAAGATAGGGCTTCCTACGAGCAGTACTTC
V gene: TRBV6-2/TRBV6-3; D gene: -; clone size: -; J gene: TRBJ2-1; CDR3 protein: CASSYGAVEQFF; CDR3 DNA: TGTGCCAGCAGTTACGGGGCGGTTGAGCAGTTCTTC
V gene: TRBV5-4; D gene: -; clone size: -; J gene: TRBJ2-2; CDR3 protein: CASSQSGLGNTGELFF; CDR3 DNA: TGTGCCAGCAGCCAGAGCGGGCTCGGGAACACCGGGGAGCTGTTTTTT
V gene: TRBV6-1; D gene: TRBD1; clone size: -; J gene: TRBJ2-3; CDR3 protein: CASSANRGRSTDTQYF; CDR3 DNA: TGTGCCAGCAGTGCAAACAGGGGGCGAAGCACAGATACGCAGTATTTT
V gene: TRBV19; D gene: TRBD1; clone size: -; J gene: TRBJ2-7; CDR3 protein: CASSPRQGRDEQYF; CDR3 DNA: TGTGCCAGTAGTCCCAGACAGGGACGGGACGAGCAGTACTTC
V gene: TRBV10-3; D gene: -; clone size: -; J gene: TRBJ1-6; CDR3 protein: CAISEPGNNSPLHF; CDR3 DNA: TGTGCCATCAGTGAGCCGGGGAATAATTCACCCCTCCACTTT
V gene: TRBV5-8; D gene: -; clone size: once; J gene: TRBJ1-5; CDR3 protein: CASRTTAGEGGNQPQHF; CDR3 DNA: TGTGCCAGCAGAACCACCGCAGGGGAAGGGGGCAATCAGCCCCAGCATTTT
V gene: TRBV4-1; D gene: -; clone size: -; J gene: TRBJ1-1; CDR3 protein: CASSQEVGGITEAFF; CDR3 DNA: TGCGCCAGCAGCCAAGAGGTAGGAGGAATCACTGAAGCTTTCTTT
V gene: TRBV25-1; D gene: TRBD2; clone size: -; J gene: TRBJ2-1; CDR3 protein: CASSLSGGSSYNEQFF; CDR3 DNA: TGTGCCAGCAGTTTAAGCGGGGGGTCCTCCTACAATGAGCAGTTCTTC
V gene: TRBV6-4; D gene: -; clone size: once; J gene: TRBJ2-3; CDR3 protein: CASSERGSTDTQYF; CDR3 DNA: TGTGCCAGCAGTGAAAGGGGTAGCACAGATACGCAGTATTTT
V gene: TRBV28; D gene: TRBD1; clone size: -; J gene: TRBJ2-7; CDR3 protein: CASSPRGQTYEQYF; CDR3 DNA: TGTGCCAGCAGTCCCAGGGGGCAGACCTACGAGCAGTACTTC
V gene: TRBV5-6; D gene: -; clone size: -; J gene: TRBJ1-2; CDR3 protein: CASSPFEGVNYGYTF; CDR3 DNA: TGTGCCAGCAGCCCCTTTGAGGGGGTTAACTATGGCTACACCTTC
V gene: TRBV7-9; D gene: TRBD1; clone size: -; J gene: TRBJ1-4; CDR3 protein: CASSHTGGGEKLFF; CDR3 DNA: TGTGCCAGCAGCCACACAGGGGGCGGGGAAAAACTGTTTTTT
V gene: TRBV6-5; D gene: -; clone size: -; J gene: TRBJ2-2; CDR3 protein: CASSYRESTGELFF; CDR3 DNA: TGTGCCAGCAGTTACAGGGAAAGCACCGGGGAGCTGTTTTTT
V gene: TRBV19; D gene: -; clone size: -; J gene: TRBJ2-2; CDR3 protein: CASSPPGVFTGELFF; CDR3 DNA: TGTGCCAGTAGTCCCCCTGGGGTGTTCACCGGGGAGCTGTTTTTT
V gene: TRBV5-6; D gene: -; clone size: -; J gene: TRBJ1-1; CDR3 protein: CASSPPPGRMNTEAFF; CDR3 DNA: TGTGCCAGCAGCCCACCTCCAGGCAGAATGAACACTGAAGCTTTCTTT
V gene: TRBV28; D gene: -; clone size: few; J gene: TRBJ2-7; CDR3 protein: CALKPGNSNEQYF; CDR3 DNA: TGTGCCTTAAAGCCGGGGAACTCCAACGAGCAGTACTTC
V gene: TRBV7-9; D gene: TRBD1; clone size: -; J gene: TRBJ2-1; CDR3 protein: CASSLGQGVSNEQFF; CDR3 DNA: TGTGCCAGCAGCTTGGGACAGGGAGTATCCAATGAGCAGTTCTTC
V gene: TRBV5-6; D gene: -; clone size: -; J gene: TRBJ1-2; CDR3 protein: CASSLARGYTF; CDR3 DNA: TGTGCCAGCAGCTTGGCCCGGGGCTACACCTTC
V gene: TRBV7-8; D gene: -; clone size: once; J gene: TRBJ1-2; CDR3 protein: CASSLDIPTYGYTF; CDR3 DNA: TGTGCCAGCAGCTTAGACATCCCTACCTATGGCTACACCTTC
V gene: TRBV6-5; D gene: -; clone size: -; J gene: TRBJ1-2; CDR3 protein: CASSLQTNYGYTF; CDR3 DNA: TGTGCCAGCAGCTTACAGACTAACTATGGCTACACCTTC
V gene: TRBV7-9; D gene: -; clone size: -; J gene: TRBJ2-1; CDR3 protein: CASSLALGALYNEQFF; CDR3 DNA: TGTGCCAGCAGCTTAGCGTTGGGGGCCTTATACAATGAGCAGTTCTTC
V gene: TRBV27; D gene: -; clone size: -; J gene: TRBJ2-6; CDR3 protein: CASSSTVSANVLTF; CDR3 DNA: TGTGCCAGCAGTTCGACCGTCTCCGCCAACGTCCTGACTTTC